This T cell receptor (beta chain) came from a study of T cells expressing NK-cell markers. The CDR3 length is 16 residues. CDR1 SEHNR and CDR2 FQNEAQ come from the germline V gene (reference sequence). From its re-call of the 5' RACE reads, TCRdb lists each CDR3 protein once, without DNA. Here the sample table reports 550,000 to 600,000 distinct CDR3 sequences. This chain uses TRBV7-9 with TRBJ2-5. This receptor was obtained from a man aged 18 to 30 in good health. Input material: blood T cells: a sorted CD56 or NKG2C T cell subset, CD4+ or CD8+ T cells, or bulk PBMC T cells (not recorded which). The CDR3 sequence is CASSSRLAGAQETQYF.